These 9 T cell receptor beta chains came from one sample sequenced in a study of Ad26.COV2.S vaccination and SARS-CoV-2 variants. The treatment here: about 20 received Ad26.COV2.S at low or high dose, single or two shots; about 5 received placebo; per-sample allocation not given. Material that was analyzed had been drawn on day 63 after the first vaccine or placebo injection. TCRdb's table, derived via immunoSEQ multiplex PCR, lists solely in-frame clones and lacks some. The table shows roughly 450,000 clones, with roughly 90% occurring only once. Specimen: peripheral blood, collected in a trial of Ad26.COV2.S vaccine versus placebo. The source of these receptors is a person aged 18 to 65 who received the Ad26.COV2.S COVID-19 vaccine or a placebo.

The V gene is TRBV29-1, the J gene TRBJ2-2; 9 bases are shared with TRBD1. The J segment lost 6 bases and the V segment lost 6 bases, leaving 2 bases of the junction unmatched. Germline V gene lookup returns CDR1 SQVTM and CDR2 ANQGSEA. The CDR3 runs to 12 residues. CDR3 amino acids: CSVDRGSGELFF. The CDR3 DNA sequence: TGCAGCGTCGACAGGGGGTCCGGGGAGCTGTTTTTT.

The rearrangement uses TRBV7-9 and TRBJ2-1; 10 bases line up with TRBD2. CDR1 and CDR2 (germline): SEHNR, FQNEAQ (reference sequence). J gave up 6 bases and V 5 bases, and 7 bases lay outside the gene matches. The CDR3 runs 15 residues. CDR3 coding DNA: TGTGCCAGCAGCACAGGACTAGCGGCTCTCAATGAGCAGTTCTTC. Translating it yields CASSTGLAALNEQFF.

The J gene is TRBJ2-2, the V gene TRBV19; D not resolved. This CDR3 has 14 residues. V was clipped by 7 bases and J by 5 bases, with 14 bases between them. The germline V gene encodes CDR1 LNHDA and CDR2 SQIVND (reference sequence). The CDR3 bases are TGTGCCAGTAACGGACGCCTGAAAACCGGGGAGCTGTTTTTT. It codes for CASNGRLKTGELFF.

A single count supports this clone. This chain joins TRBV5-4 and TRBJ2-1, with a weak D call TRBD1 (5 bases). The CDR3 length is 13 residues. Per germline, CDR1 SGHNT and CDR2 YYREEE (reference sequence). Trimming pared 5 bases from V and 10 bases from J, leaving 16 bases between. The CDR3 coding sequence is TGTGCCAGCAGTTTTACCGACAGAGTGGAGCAGTTCTTC. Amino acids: CASSFTDRVEQFF.

CDR3: CAGGDRYYGYTF. CDR3 sequence (DNA): TGTGCCGGGGGGGACAGGTACTATGGCTACACCTTC. This chain uses TRBV28 with TRBJ1-2, with TRBD1 identical over 8 bases. The length of the CDR3 is 12 residues. Germline assignment: CDR1 MDHEN and CDR2 SYDVKM. The trim removed 11 bases at V and 3 bases at J, leaving 5 bases unmatched.

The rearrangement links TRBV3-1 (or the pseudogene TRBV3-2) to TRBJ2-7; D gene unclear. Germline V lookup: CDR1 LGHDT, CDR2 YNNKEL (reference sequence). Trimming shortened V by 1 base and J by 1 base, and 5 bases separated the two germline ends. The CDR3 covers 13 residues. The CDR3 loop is CASSQGMSYEQYF. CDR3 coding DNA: TGTGCCAGCAGCCAAGGTATGTCCTACGAGCAGTACTTC.

The DNA for the CDR3 is TGTGCCAGCAGTTTCGCTGGACAGACCAATTTCCAGCAGTTCTTC. This translates into CASSFAGQTNFQQFF. The V and J genes are TRBV27 and TRBJ2-1; the D gene is possibly TRBD1 (6 bases). The V gene's germline CDR1 is MNHEY and CDR2 SMNVEV (reference sequence). V lost 3 bases and J lost 11, with 20 bases in between. The CDR3 loop spans 15 amino acids.

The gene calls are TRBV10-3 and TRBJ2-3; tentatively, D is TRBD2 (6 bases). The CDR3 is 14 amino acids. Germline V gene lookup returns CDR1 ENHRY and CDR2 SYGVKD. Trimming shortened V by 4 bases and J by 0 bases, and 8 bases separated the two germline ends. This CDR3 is CAISARESTDTQYF. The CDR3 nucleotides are TGTGCCATCAGTGCTCGGGAGAGCACAGATACGCAGTATTTT.

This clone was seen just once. The CDR3 spells CASSLSGGYNEQFF. The CDR3 DNA follows: TGTGCCAGCAGCTTGAGCGGAGGGTACAATGAGCAGTTCTTC. The genes are TRBV5-4 and TRBJ2-1, with D perhaps matching TRBD2 (6 bases). The germline V and J ends were trimmed by 1 base and 4 bases, with 9 bases remaining between them. This CDR3 comprises 14 residues. Looked up from germline, CDR1 is SGHNT and CDR2 is YYREEE (reference sequence).